A selection of T cell receptor beta chains follows, all from one sample in a study of vaccination and CD4 T cells after COVID-19. No antigens are known for them. TCRdb independently ran MiXCR on the PCR reads; one entry per CDR3 protein. Here the sample spans about 11,000 distinct CDR3 sequences, 44% being singletons. What was sequenced was CD4+ T cells from blood, cultured in vitro. Receptors were obtained from a human donor who had recovered from COVID-19. Each CDR3 is given with its conserved first and last residue. The D gene is left open where the match is weak. Some rows have no size entry. The others give once, few or many, or a class for an expanded clone.

v_call,j_call,d_call,clone_size,cdr3_length,cdr3_nt,cdr3_aa
TRBV5-1,TRBJ1-2,NA,few,14,TGCGCCAGCAGCGTGAACCAGGGTACGGACGGCTACACCTTC,CASSVNQGTDGYTF
TRBV2,TRBJ1-5,NA,NA,13,TGTGCCAGCAGTCAGGACAGCAATCAGCCCCAGCATTTT,CASSQDSNQPQHF
TRBV19,TRBJ2-3,NA,NA,15,TGTGCCAGTAGTATTCGTCGGGGGAACACAGATACGCAGTATTTT,CASSIRRGNTDTQYF
TRBV10-3,TRBJ1-5,NA,NA,14,TGTGCCATCAGGGGAGCTAATAGCAATCAGCCCCAGCATTTT,CAIRGANSNQPQHF
TRBV20-1,TRBJ2-3,TRBD2,NA,15,TGCAGTGCTAGCGATAGCGGGGGGGGCACAGATACGCAGTATTTT,CSASDSGGGTDTQYF
TRBV19,TRBJ1-5,NA,few,15,TGTGCCAGTAGTATAGGCAGGTCCAGAGTACAGCCCCAGCATTTT,CASSIGRSRVQPQHF
TRBV27,TRBJ2-2,NA,NA,16,TGTGCCAGCAGTTTATCGGGCAGGGTTAACACCGGGGAGCTGTTTTTT,CASSLSGRVNTGELFF
TRBV30,TRBJ1-2,NA,few,15,TGTGCCTGGAGTGAAAGGGGCTCATGGAACTATGGCTACACCTTC,CAWSERGSWNYGYTF
TRBV7-2,TRBJ1-2,NA,NA,14,TGTGCCAGCAGCTTATCCCGCCGGGGGGATGGCTACACCTTC,CASSLSRRGDGYTF
TRBV19,TRBJ2-5,NA,NA,14,TGTGCCAGTAGTATCCGGGACGGCCAAGAGACCCAGTACTTC,CASSIRDGQETQYF
TRBV6-1,TRBJ1-3,TRBD1,NA,15,TGTGCCAGCAGCAGGGACAGGGGTTCCGGAAACACCATATATTTT,CASSRDRGSGNTIYF
TRBV11-1,TRBJ2-2,NA,NA,17,TGTGCCAGCAGCCCCCGGCAGCCAGTCGGTCGGACCGGGGAGCTGTTTTTT,CASSPRQPVGRTGELFF
TRBV6-1,TRBJ1-2,TRBD1,few,15,TGTGCCAGCAGGGGACAGGGGGCGGGCAACTATGGCTACACCTTC,CASRGQGAGNYGYTF
TRBV10-1,TRBJ1-5,NA,once,13,TGCGCCAGCAGTCCTGGACAGAATCAGCCCCAGCATTTT,CASSPGQNQPQHF
TRBV21-1,TRBJ1-1,NA,few,16,TGTGCCAGCGCCACCGGGACAGGTGTTTCGGGCACTGAAGCTTTCTTT,CASATGTGVSGTEAFF
TRBV24-1,TRBJ2-7,TRBD1,few,16,TGTGCCACCAGTGCCTTCGGACAGGGTGACTCCTACGAGCAGTACTTC,CATSAFGQGDSYEQYF
TRBV19,TRBJ1-2,TRBD1,NA,15,TGTGCCAGTAGGATCCCGGTGACAGGGGGATATGGCTACACCTTC,CASRIPVTGGYGYTF
TRBV9,TRBJ1-5,NA,few,15,TGTGCCAGCAGCGTGGAACCGTATAGCAATCAGCCCCAGCATTTT,CASSVEPYSNQPQHF
TRBV6-2/TRBV6-3,TRBJ2-5,TRBD2,NA,16,TGTGCCAGCAGCCAGACTAGCGGCCCCCCCCGAGAGACCCAGTACTTC,CASSQTSGPPRETQYF
TRBV7-9,TRBJ2-7,NA,NA,13,TGTGCCAGCAGCTTAGGTAGCGGCCACGAGCAGTACTTC,CASSLGSGHEQYF
TRBV20-1,TRBJ1-6,NA,few,12,TGCAGTGCTAGTTCAACAGACTCACCCCTCCACTTT,CSASSTDSPLHF
TRBV28,TRBJ2-6,NA,NA,15,TGTGCCAGCAGTTTAGCCGTGGGGGGGGCCAACGTCCTGACTTTC,CASSLAVGGANVLTF
TRBV20-1,TRBJ2-1,TRBD2,NA,15,TGCAGTGCCGGACAACCTAGCGGTACCTACAATGAGCAGTTCTTC,CSAGQPSGTYNEQFF
TRBV15,TRBJ1-3,TRBD1,NA,15,TGTGCCACCAGCCAGACAGGGACAGCTGGAAACACCATATATTTT,CATSQTGTAGNTIYF
TRBV7-3,TRBJ2-1,NA,medium-sized,15,TGTGCCAGCAGCTCCGCCCGGAGCCCCTACAATGAGCAGTTCTTC,CASSSARSPYNEQFF
TRBV30,TRBJ2-7,NA,NA,15,TGTGCCTGGAGGGGCCTCTCGGGAGAGTCCCACGAGCAGTACTTC,CAWRGLSGESHEQYF
TRBV19,TRBJ1-1,NA,NA,14,TGTGCCAGTAATTTGGGGCGCGGGTACACTGAAGCTTTCTTT,CASNLGRGYTEAFF
TRBV7-2,TRBJ2-4,NA,NA,15,TGTGCCAGCAGCTTGTTCAGGGACAAATGGAACATTCAGTACTTC,CASSLFRDKWNIQYF
TRBV2,TRBJ1-2,TRBD1,few,14,TGTGCCAGCAGAGAGATAGACAGGGGGTGGGGCTACACCTTC,CASREIDRGWGYTF
TRBV6-2/TRBV6-3,TRBJ2-5,TRBD2,NA,14,TGTGCCAGCAGGGCGGGGGGGCCTGGGGAGACCCAGTACTTC,CASRAGGPGETQYF
TRBV10-3,TRBJ2-7,NA,medium-sized,11,TGTGCCATCAGTCTCGCCTACGAGCAGTACTTC,CAISLAYEQYF
TRBV27,TRBJ1-3,NA,once,15,TGTGCCAGCAGCCGAATGAAGGGTCCTGGAAACACCATATATTTT,CASSRMKGPGNTIYF
TRBV28,TRBJ1-2,NA,NA,14,TGTGCCAGCACCCACGTGACAACTAACTATGGCTACACCTTC,CASTHVTTNYGYTF
TRBV5-4,TRBJ2-2,NA,NA,11,TGTGCCAGCAGCTTGGGGGTGGAGCTGTTTTTT,CASSLGVELFF
TRBV24-1,TRBJ1-2,NA,NA,14,TGTGCCACCAGTGACCTAACGAGGGCGCATGGCTACACCTTC,CATSDLTRAHGYTF
TRBV5-1,TRBJ2-5,NA,NA,14,TGCGCCAGCAGCTTGTACCCGATCCCAGAGACCCAGTACTTC,CASSLYPIPETQYF
TRBV6-5,TRBJ2-7,NA,NA,13,TGTGCCAGCAGTTACCCGGGTAGGGACGAGCAGTACTTC,CASSYPGRDEQYF
TRBV6-2/TRBV6-3,TRBJ2-7,TRBD1,NA,15,TGTGCCAGCAAACACGCCCAGACAGGGTCCCACGAGCAGTACTTC,CASKHAQTGSHEQYF
TRBV5-1,TRBJ1-1,NA,NA,15,TGCGCCAGCAGTATTCAGGGTAAGGCGGGCACTGAAGCTTTCTTT,CASSIQGKAGTEAFF
TRBV19,TRBJ2-3,TRBD1,NA,18,TGTGCCAGTAGTATCGGGACAGGGGGCGTAAGTTTCCCAGATACGCAGTATTTT,CASSIGTGGVSFPDTQYF
TRBV7-6,TRBJ2-2,NA,NA,14,TGTGCCAGCAGCGCAGACGGAAACACCGGGGAGCTGTTTTTT,CASSADGNTGELFF
TRBV7-3,TRBJ2-2,NA,NA,18,TGTGCCAGCAGCCCCAAAGGCACCCCAAGGGGATATGCCGGGGAGCTGTTTTTT,CASSPKGTPRGYAGELFF
TRBV4-3,TRBJ2-2,NA,NA,15,TGCGCCAGCAGCCAAAGAATCCCTAACACCGGGGAGCTGTTTTTT,CASSQRIPNTGELFF
TRBV6-5,TRBJ1-6,NA,few,15,TGTGCCAGCAGTTACTATGGGGGAGTTAATTCACCCCTCCACTTT,CASSYYGGVNSPLHF
TRBV27,TRBJ2-5,NA,NA,17,TGTGCCAGCAGTCAAGATCAGGTACGCCCCGGCAGAGAGACCCAGTACTTC,CASSQDQVRPGRETQYF
TRBV21-1,TRBJ2-5,NA,NA,15,TGTGCCAGCAGCAAAAGGGGACTAGCCCCAGAGACCCAGTACTTC,CASSKRGLAPETQYF
TRBV24-1,TRBJ2-3,TRBD1,few,14,TGTGCCACCAGTGGGGACAGGGTGGCAGATACGCAGTATTTT,CATSGDRVADTQYF
TRBV5-1,TRBJ2-3,TRBD2,NA,15,TGCGCCAGCAGCCAAGTTAGCGGGGGCGCAGATACGCAGTATTTT,CASSQVSGGADTQYF
TRBV20-1,TRBJ2-7,NA,few,13,TGCAGTGCCACCAGGGGGGAACTTCGGGAGCAGTACTTC,CSATRGELREQYF
TRBV21-1,TRBJ1-2,NA,NA,15,TGTGCCAGCAGCAAAAGACAGGAACTTACCTATGGCTACACCTTC,CASSKRQELTYGYTF
TRBV4-3,TRBJ1-1,NA,few,15,TGCGCCAGCAGCCAAGAAATCGGAGGGCCCACTGAAGCTTTCTTT,CASSQEIGGPTEAFF